This passage covers 10 T cell receptor beta chains from one sample sequenced in a study of shared clonotypes between healthy human individuals. The table came from immunoSEQ multiplex PCR; TCRdb's copy has only in-frame clones and leaves some out. The profile covers 1 million to 1.3 million clones, with about 80% appearing a single time and roughly 0.65% taken by the ten largest. The sample taken for sequencing was memory CD4+ T cells from PBMCs. The subset here: CD45RA-negative fraction. Source of these receptors: a man aged 18 to 30 in good health. Some clones in this sample may be carry-over from other donors' samples.

The chain joins TRBV7-9 to TRBJ2-7, with 7 nucleotides matching TRBD2. Looked up from germline, CDR1 is SEHNR and CDR2 is FQNEAQ (reference sequence). This CDR3 region has 13 residues. J gave up 6 bases and V 1 base, and 3 bases lay outside the gene matches. The CDR3 sequence: CASSLGTSSEQYF. The CDR3 DNA reads as TGTGCCAGCAGCTTAGGGACTAGTAGCGAGCAGTACTTC.

This sequence joins TRBV5-1 and TRBJ2-7; tentatively, D is TRBD2 (6 bases). The CDR3 is made up of 13 amino acids. The V end lost 7 bases, the J end lost 6 bases, and 17 bases lay between the germline ends. Looked up from germline, CDR1 is SGHRS and CDR2 is YFSETQ. The CDR3 sequence: CASGRDRRSEQYF. The CDR3 DNA reads as TGCGCCAGCGGGCGGGACCGGCGTTCCGAGCAGTACTTC.

The chain uses TRBV7-2 and TRBJ2-7; TRBD2 aligns across 10 bases. Unmatched junction bases numbered 9, after V lost 3 bases and J lost 4 bases. This CDR3 comprises 16 residues. Germline CDR1 SGHTA, CDR2 FQGNSA. The CDR3 nucleotides are TGTGCCAGCAGCTTCGGTAGCCTAGCGGGGGCTTACGAGCAGTACTTC. Its protein is CASSFGSLAGAYEQYF.

About this clone: Distinct nucleotide sequences in the sample also encode this CDR3. The rearrangement uses TRBV9 and TRBJ2-7; D is unclear. The CDR3 loop spans 14 amino acids. V was cut by 0 bases and J by 0 bases, with 7 bases left in between. CDR1 is SGDLS and CDR2 is YYNGEE in the germline V gene. The CDR3 is CASSVDGSSYEQYF. The DNA for the CDR3 is TGTGCCAGCAGCGTAGATGGAAGCTCCTACGAGCAGTACTTC.

The V and J genes are TRBV6-6 and TRBJ2-5; the match to TRBD1 covers 9 bases. The CDR3 is 16 residues long. V lost 2 bases to trimming and J lost 0 bases; unmatched junction nucleotides: 4. From germline, CDR1 is MNHNY and CDR2 SVGAGI (reference sequence). CDR3 nucleotide sequence: TGTGCCAGCAGTTACCCGGGACAGGGAGACCAAGAGACCCAGTACTTC. Translation gives CASSYPGQGDQETQYF.

A note on this clone: Its ends do not fully match the called genes, so a read error is possible. The chain is built from TRBV6-6 and TRBJ1-5; D is possibly TRBD1 (5 bases). The V gene's germline CDR1 is MNHNY and CDR2 SVGAGI (reference sequence). The CDR3 consists of 15 residues. Here the CDR3 DNA reads TGTGCCAGCAGGGGAGGCGAAAGGGGCAAACAGCCCCAGCATTTT. It codes for CASRGGERGKQPQHF.

This clone has just a few counts. This chain links TRBV6-6 with TRBJ1-1; TRBD1 might be the D (6 bases). V dropped 2 bases and J dropped 6 bases, with 16 bases sitting between them. The germline V gene encodes CDR1 MNHNY and CDR2 SVGAGI (reference sequence). The CDR3 spans 15 residues. The CDR3 nucleotides are TGTGCCAGCAGTTACCTGGGGTCAGGGGCGCCTGAAGCTTTCTTT. Translation: CASSYLGSGAPEAFF.

V and J are TRBV11-1 and TRBJ2-1, with TRBD1 matching over 7 bases. Germline-derived CDR1 and CDR2 are SGHAT and FQDESV (reference sequence). The V segment lost 4 bases and the J segment 7 bases; nucleotides outside the gene matches: 7. This CDR3 has 14 residues. Written as DNA, the CDR3 is TGTGCCAGCAGCTCGTACAGGGGATCAAATGAGCAGTTCTTC. Its protein product is CASSSYRGSNEQFF.

At least ten counts were recorded for this clone. The chain uses TRBV2 and TRBJ2-2; D is unresolved. V dropped 3 bases and J dropped 7 bases, with 6 bases sitting between them. The germline V gene has CDR1 SNHLY and CDR2 FYNNEI. The CDR3 loop spans 12 amino acids. The CDR3 protein is CASSESSGELFF. CDR3 bases: TGTGCCAGCAGTGAGAGTAGCGGGGAGCTGTTTTTT.

The chain links TRBV7-2 to TRBJ2-7; 7 positions agree with TRBD1. This CDR3 region has 13 residues. Germline-derived CDR1 and CDR2 are SGHTA and FQGNSA. V gave up 5 bases and J gave up 6 bases; unmatched junction bases: 7. DNA for the CDR3: TGTGCCAGCAGCCAAGGGGGCCCCCGCGAGCAGTACTTC. Amino acids: CASSQGGPREQYF.